The 31 T cell receptor beta chains below all came from one sample that was sequenced in a study of T-cell reconstitution after alpha-beta-depleted transplantation in children. A library of TCRbeta sequences, prepared with unique molecular identifiers, was generated. TCRdb called the PCR reads again in MiXCR, with one record for every CDR3 protein. The data contain hundreds of thousands of distinct CDR3 sequences, approximately 15% of them seen just once; the ten biggest clones take up approximately 5%. Sequenced here: PBMCs, mostly from graft donor cells, sampled 360 days after TCRalphabeta/CD19-depleted stem cell transplant. The receptors stem from a male patient under 18 who had a stem cell transplant for acute lymphoblastic leukemia, so the T cells may come from the graft donor.

This clonotype occurred many times. The chain recombines TRBV2 with TRBJ2-1, with D perhaps TRBD1 (6 bases). This CDR3 contains 14 residues. Germline CDR1 SNHLY, CDR2 FYNNEI. The V and J ends lost 8 bases and 4 bases respectively, with 15 bases between them. CDR3 loop: CASRKGTGYNEQFF. CDR3 nucleotides: TGTGCCAGCCGGAAAGGCACAGGGTACAATGAGCAGTTCTTC.

This clonotype has only a few counts. This chain uses TRBV20-1 with TRBJ2-4, with a possible D match to TRBD1 (5 bases). V dropped 5 bases and J dropped 11 bases, with 34 bases sitting between them. Germline V gene sequence: CDR1 DFQATT, CDR2 SNEGSKA (reference sequence). The CDR3 is made up of 18 amino acids. The CDR3 loop reads CSAPNNPGAASPQGFQYF. CDR3 nucleotides: TGCAGTGCTCCAAACAACCCCGGCGCAGCCAGCCCCCAGGGCTTTCAGTACTTC.

In this sample, this clonotype turned up a few times. The rearrangement uses TRBV5-1 and TRBJ2-5, with 7 nucleotides matching TRBD1. The CDR3 has 16 residues. The germline CDR1 and CDR2 sequences are SGHRS and YFSETQ. V was pared by 2 bases and J by 4 bases, with 11 bases of the junction left unmatched. CDR3 bases: TGCGCCAGCAGCTTCTTAAGGACAGGCCCCGGAGAGACCCAGTACTTC. Translation: CASSFLRTGPGETQYF.

This clonotype turned up a few times. This chain uses TRBV5-1 with TRBJ2-7; no definite D call. V was clipped by 4 bases and J by 2 bases, with 16 bases between them. The CDR3 covers 15 residues. Germline values: CDR1 SGHRS, CDR2 YFSETQ. CDR3 protein: CASSITGGPTYEQYF. Here the CDR3 DNA reads TGCGCCAGCAGCATTACGGGTGGACCTACCTACGAGCAGTACTTC.

This clonotype was seen a handful of times. This chain links TRBV4-1 with TRBJ2-7; 7 bases are a match to TRBD1. The CDR3 runs to 15 residues. After removal of 1 base from V and 2 bases from J, the junction contained 5 bases not matched to a gene. The germline CDR1 and CDR2 sequences are MGHRA and YSYEKL. The CDR3 loop reads CASSQVRQGAYEQYF. The CDR3 bases are TGCGCCAGCAGCCAAGTCCGGCAGGGGGCCTACGAGCAGTACTTC.

In its sample, this clonotype was seen a few times. V usage is TRBV7-9 and J usage is TRBJ2-5, with D unclear. The ends were cut back, 3 bases at V and 5 bases at J, with 13 bases in the middle. Germline V CDR1 and CDR2: SEHNR, FQNEAQ (reference sequence). The CDR3 has 14 residues. CDR3 protein: CASSFALLQETQYF. The CDR3 nucleotides are TGTGCCAGCAGCTTCGCCCTTCTACAGGAGACCCAGTACTTC. Full variable domain (rest looked up from reference TRBV7-9 and TRBJ2-5): DTGVSQNPRHKITKRGQNVTFRCDPISEHNRLYWYRQTLGQGPEFLTYFQNEAQLEKSRLLSDRFSAERPKGSFSTLEIQRTEQGDSAMYLCASSFALLQETQYFGPGTRLLVL.

This clonotype has only a few counts. The chain joins TRBV5-5 to TRBJ2-3, with D unclear. Germline V CDR1 and CDR2: SGHKS, YYEKEE (reference sequence). Trimming took 0 bases from V and 6 from J, leaving 17 bases between them. This CDR3 has 16 amino acids. The CDR3: CASSLASGPLTDTQYF. The CDR3 DNA sequence: TGTGCCAGCAGCTTGGCTAGTGGGCCGCTCACGGATACGCAGTATTTT.

This clonotype appeared a few times. The chain couples TRBV5-1 to TRBJ2-7; TRBD1 might be the D (6 bases). Germline V lookup: CDR1 SGHRS, CDR2 YFSETQ. V was clipped by 6 bases and J by 1 base, with 17 bases between them. This CDR3 is 15 amino acids long. CDR3 nucleotides: TGCGCCAGCACCGACCTGACAGGACGATCCTACGAGCAGTACTTC. Amino acid sequence: CASTDLTGRSYEQYF.

V is TRBV5-6 and J is TRBJ2-1; D uncertain. Germline V CDR1 and CDR2: SGHDT, YYEEEE. With 4 bases removed from V and 3 bases from J, the gap between germline ends came to 14 bases. The CDR3 has 15 amino acids. The CDR3 DNA reads TGTGCCAGCAGCCCCGGGCTCCTCTTCTACAATGAGCAGTTCTTC. Its protein product is CASSPGLLFYNEQFF. Combining the CDR3 with reference TRBV5-6 and TRBJ2-1 gives the whole variable domain DAGVTQSPTHLIKTRGQQVTLRCSPKSGHDTVSWYQQALGQGPQFIFQYYEEEERQRGNFPDRFSGHQFPNYSSELNVNALLLGDSALYLCASSPGLLFYNEQFFGPGTRLTVL.

The chain couples TRBV6-5 to TRBJ2-3; a weak D match, TRBD2 (5 bases). V was shortened by 2 bases and J by 0 bases, with 9 bases between the two germline ends. In germline, CDR1 is MNHEY, CDR2 SVGAGI. The CDR3 runs to 15 residues. This chain's CDR3 is CASSYETTSTDTQYF. The CDR3 DNA is TGTGCCAGCAGTTACGAGACTACTAGCACAGATACGCAGTATTTT.

The rearrangement uses TRBV3-1 and TRBJ1-1, with 7 positions matching TRBD1. Losses at the gene ends were 5 bases for V and 5 bases for J; bases not matched to a gene: 5. There are 13 residues in the CDR3. Germline V gene sequence: CDR1 LGHDT, CDR2 YNNKEL (reference sequence). CDR3 DNA sequence: TGTGCCAGCAGCATATACAGGGGAACTGAAGCTTTCTTT. It yields the protein CASSIYRGTEAFF.

This clonotype was seen only a few times. The genes are TRBV12-3 or TRBV12-4 and TRBJ2-1; D is perhaps TRBD2 (6 bases). The CDR3 runs to 14 residues. V lost 3 bases, J lost 8 bases, and 14 bases lay in between. CDR3 in amino acids: CASSFRDSMDEQFF. For the CDR3, the DNA is TGTGCCAGCAGTTTCCGGGACTCGATGGATGAGCAGTTCTTC.

J is TRBJ2-7 and V is TRBV7-8, with 7 bases lining up with TRBD1. This CDR3 is 14 amino acids long. In germline, CDR1 is SGHVS, CDR2 FQNEAQ. Trimming at V came to 4 bases and at J to 6 bases, leaving 9 bases not matched to a gene. CDR3 sequence reads: CASSSRQGSAEQYF. The CDR3 DNA sequence: TGTGCCAGCAGCTCCCGACAGGGTTCCGCCGAGCAGTACTTC.

This chain connects TRBV5-1 to TRBJ2-1, with TRBD2 identical over 10 bases. Germline values: CDR1 SGHRS, CDR2 YFSETQ. V lost 0 bases to trimming and J lost 7 bases; unmatched junction nucleotides: 13. The CDR3 has 18 residues. The CDR3 protein is CASSLAPSGSLGYNEQFF. In nucleotides, the CDR3 is TGCGCCAGCAGCTTGGCCCCTAGCGGGAGTTTAGGGTATAATGAGCAGTTCTTC.

This clonotype was seen only a few times. The rearrangement uses TRBV4-1 and TRBJ2-7; D call uncertain. CDR3 length equals 17 residues. Germline values: CDR1 MGHRA, CDR2 YSYEKL. Trimming stripped 0 bases from V and 0 bases from J, with 15 bases between. Here the CDR3 DNA reads TGCGCCAGCAGCCAAGAGGTTGGCAGCTGGCCCTCCTACGAGCAGTACTTC. Amino acid sequence: CASSQEVGSWPSYEQYF.

Only a few counts were recorded for this clonotype. This chain joins TRBV27 and TRBJ2-1, with TRBD2 matching 10 bases. V lost 8 bases to trimming and J lost 0 bases; unmatched junction nucleotides: 4. Per the germline V gene, CDR1 is MNHEY and CDR2 is SMNVEV (reference sequence). This CDR3 is built from 15 residues. The CDR3 DNA reads TGTGCCAGCGGGGCTAGCGGGAGCTCCTACAATGAGCAGTTCTTC. This encodes CASGASGSSYNEQFF.

A few counts support this clonotype. The CDR3 region is CATGGAPTTDTQYF. The CDR3 coding sequence is TGTGCCACGGGGGGAGCCCCGACCACAGATACGCAGTATTTT. V and J are TRBV27 and TRBJ2-3; 7 positions match TRBD2. V lost 10 bases, J lost 2 bases, and 9 bases stayed unmatched. This CDR3 spans 14 amino acids. Germline lookup yields CDR1 MNHEY and CDR2 SMNVEV (reference sequence).

The chain carries TRBV2 and TRBJ1-5; TRBD1 is a possible D gene (5 bases). The germline V and J ends were trimmed by 3 bases and 5 bases, with 8 bases remaining between them. The CDR3 has 13 residues. CDR1 is SNHLY, CDR2 FYNNEI, per germline. The DNA of the CDR3 is TGTGCCAGCAGTGACCAGGGTTATCAGCCCCAGCATTTT. Protein: CASSDQGYQPQHF.

In DNA, the CDR3 is TGTGCCAGCAGCCCTCGGACAGGGTGGGACGAGCAGTACTTC. Amino acids: CASSPRTGWDEQYF. This sequence joins TRBV11-2 and TRBJ2-7; 8 nucleotides line up with TRBD1. The ends lost 5 bases at V and 5 bases at J; junction bases unmatched: 8. CDR3 size: 14 residues. From germline, CDR1 is SGHAT and CDR2 FQNNGV.

The chain recombines TRBV27 with TRBJ2-7; unclear D gene. With 0 bases removed from V and 2 bases from J, the gap between germline ends came to 17 bases. CDR1 is MNHEY and CDR2 is SMNVEV in the germline V gene (reference sequence). This CDR3 has 17 amino acids. CDR3 sequence (DNA): TGTGCCAGCAGTTTATCCCCCGCTGGTCCGGTAGCCTACGAGCAGTACTTC. Its translation: CASSLSPAGPVAYEQYF.

The rearrangement uses TRBV7-4 and TRBJ2-3; no definite D call. The CDR3 has 15 residues. CDR1 is SGHVT, CDR2 SQSDAQ, per germline. Trimming cost V 1 base and J 3 bases, with 11 bases left between them. Here the CDR3 reads CASSLVPFRTDTQYF. CDR3 bases: TGTGCCAGCAGCTTAGTTCCGTTCAGAACAGATACGCAGTATTTT.

The V call is TRBV9, the J call TRBJ2-7; D is possibly TRBD1 (5 bases). The germline gives CDR1 SGDLS, CDR2 YYNGEE. The CDR3 has 15 amino acids. Trimming left V 3 bases short and J 1 base short, with 14 bases between. This CDR3 reads CASSELDTASYEQYF. In DNA form, the CDR3 reads TGTGCCAGCAGCGAATTGGACACAGCTTCCTACGAGCAGTACTTC.

With respect to this clonotype: The junction and the germline gene differ at one end; a read error may be behind it. V and J are TRBV28 and TRBJ2-3, with D unclear. The germline gives CDR1 MDHEN, CDR2 SYDVKM. The CDR3 runs 12 residues. The CDR3, as DNA: TGTGCCAGCAGTCCTCCCACAGATGCGCAGTATTTT. Its translation is CASSPPTDAQYF. Full variable domain (rest looked up from reference TRBV28 and TRBJ2-3): DVKVTQSSRYLVKRTGEKVFLECVQDMDHENMFWYRQDPGLGLRLIYFSYDVKMKEKGDIPEGYSVSREKKERFSLILESASTNQTSMYLCASSPPTDAQYFGPGTRLTVL.

V and J are TRBV5-1 and TRBJ2-1, with 7 bases fitting TRBD1. V was clipped by 3 bases and J by 7 bases; unmatched bases: 7. Germline CDR1 is SGHRS and CDR2 is YFSETQ. The CDR3 has 14 residues. In DNA form, the CDR3 reads TGCGCCAGCAGCTGGGGGACCAGGGGGAATGAGCAGTTCTTC. As protein: CASSWGTRGNEQFF.

This clonotype has more than one count but fewer than ten. This chain connects TRBV4-2 to TRBJ2-1, with 12 bases that match TRBD2. Unmatched junction bases numbered 7, after V lost 0 bases and J lost 7 bases. CDR1 and CDR2 (germline): LGHNA, YNFKEQ. The CDR3 has 17 amino acids. CDR3 region: CASSQDEITSGRNEQFF. The CDR3 DNA reads TGTGCCAGCAGCCAAGATGAGATCACTAGCGGGAGGAATGAGCAGTTCTTC.

This clonotype was seen at least ten times. The chain links TRBV12-3 or TRBV12-4 to TRBJ2-7; TRBD2 aligns across 7 bases. The CDR3 runs to 16 residues. Trimming at V came to 2 bases and at J to 7 bases, leaving 14 bases not matched to a gene. CDR3 residues: CASSLKGGGPLGEQYF. In DNA, the CDR3 is TGTGCCAGCAGTTTAAAGGGCGGGGGACCCCTAGGTGAGCAGTACTTC.

This clonotype turned up a few times. The rearrangement uses TRBV12-3 or TRBV12-4 and TRBJ2-7, with TRBD2 matching 10 bases. J was trimmed by 13 bases and V by 5 bases; bases with no gene match: 8. This CDR3 comprises 12 residues. CDR3 in amino acids: CASSPSGRASYF. CDR3 nucleotide sequence: TGTGCCAGCAGTCCCAGCGGGAGGGCCTCCTACTTC.

The genes are TRBV11-2 and TRBJ2-3; D may be TRBD2 (5 bases). This CDR3 spans 13 amino acids. Trimming stripped 6 bases from V and 5 bases from J, with 12 bases between. In germline, CDR1 is SGHAT, CDR2 FQNNGV. As DNA, the CDR3 is TGTGCCAGCAGGAGTTACCGGGAAGATACGCAGTATTTT. This sequence encodes CASRSYREDTQYF. The variable domain in full, with the rest retrieved from reference TRBV11-2 and TRBJ2-3, is EAGVAQSPRYKIIEKRQSVAFWCNPISGHATLYWYQQILGQGPKLLIQFQNNGVVDDSQLPKDRFSAERLKGVDSTLKIQPAKLEDSAVYLCASRSYREDTQYFGPGTRLTVL.

This clonotype was observed a few times. This sequence joins TRBV20-1 and TRBJ2-1; 11 nucleotides line up with TRBD2. Germline V gene lookup returns CDR1 DFQATT and CDR2 SNEGSKA (reference sequence). The trim removed 2 bases at V and 10 bases at J, leaving 7 bases unmatched. The CDR3 has 14 residues. DNA for the CDR3: TGCAGTGCTAGAACTAGCGGGAGAAGGAGGGAGCAGTTCTTC. Translated: CSARTSGRRREQFF.

This clonotype was counted between two and nine times. V usage is TRBV29-1 and J usage is TRBJ1-1; TRBD1 is a possible D gene (5 bases). The length of the CDR3 is 13 residues. Trimming shortened V by 4 bases and J by 6 bases, and 15 bases separated the two germline ends. Germline CDR1 SQVTM, CDR2 ANQGSEA. The CDR3 reads CSVGGQGWAEAFF. CDR3 sequence (DNA): TGCAGCGTTGGAGGGCAGGGATGGGCTGAAGCTTTCTTT.

V usage is TRBV7-4 and J usage is TRBJ1-5; weak D call: TRBD1 (5 bases). The CDR3 contains 12 residues. The ends were cut back, 8 bases at V and 6 bases at J, with 11 bases in the middle. Germline V lookup: CDR1 SGHVT, CDR2 SQSDAQ. CDR3 loop: CASGGGGQPQHF. The CDR3, as DNA: TGTGCCAGCGGGGGGGGAGGTCAGCCCCAGCATTTT.